These T cell receptor beta chains were read from a single sample in a study of identical twins. Each CDR3 protein gets one entry after TCRdb re-called the 5' RACE reads with MiXCR. This table holds around 680,000 distinct CDR3 sequences, under 9% found once. The sample also formed part of further work on yellow fever vaccine responses in identical twins.

The sample comprised PBMCs. The receptors originated from a woman aged 18-29 years in good health. Each CDR3 is given with its conserved first and last residue. The D gene is left open where the match is weak. The size field is filled for only some rows; it gives once, few, many or a size class.

16 | many | - | TRBJ2-7 | TRBV5-1 | CASSLAGNLLSYEQYF | TGCGCCAGCAGCTTGGCGGGCAACCTCCTCTCCTACGAGCAGTACTTC
16 | few | TRBD2 | TRBJ2-3 | TRBV27 | CASSLDAGLALHTQYF | TGTGCCAGCAGTTTAGACGCGGGACTAGCTTTGCATACGCAGTATTTT
19 | - | - | TRBJ1-2 | TRBV3-1 | CASSPTRPAPPQPEYGYTF | TGTGCCAGCAGTCCCACGCGACCGGCCCCGCCCCAGCCAGAATATGGCTACACCTTC
15 | many | TRBD2 | TRBJ2-1 | TRBV12-3/TRBV12-4 | CASTALRLAVNEQFF | TGTGCCAGCACCGCACTCCGACTAGCGGTCAATGAGCAGTTCTTC
19 | many | TRBD2 | TRBJ2-3 | TRBV11-2 | CASSLPSGGIVPHTDTQYF | TGTGCCAGCAGCTTACCCTCGGGGGGTATTGTCCCGCACACAGATACGCAGTATTTT
16 | - | TRBD2 | TRBJ2-3 | TRBV28 | CASRQLAGGYTDTQYF | TGTGCCAGCAGACAACTAGCGGGAGGGTACACAGATACGCAGTATTTT
16 | - | TRBD1 | TRBJ2-3 | TRBV20-1 | CSASGSRDRGTDTQYF | TGCAGTGCTAGTGGGTCCCGGGACAGGGGCACAGATACGCAGTATTTT
15 | few | - | TRBJ2-1 | TRBV9 | CASSVSGTAYNEQFF | TGTGCCAGCAGCGTTAGTGGTACGGCCTACAATGAGCAGTTCTTC
13 | many | - | TRBJ2-3 | TRBV6-1 | CASRRDSTDTQYF | TGTGCCAGCAGGCGGGACAGCACAGATACGCAGTATTTT
15 | - | - | TRBJ2-7 | TRBV3-1 | CASSQTWPGSYEQYF | TGTGCCAGCAGCCAAACATGGCCTGGAAGCTACGAGCAGTACTTC
17 | - | TRBD2 | TRBJ2-1 | TRBV13 | CASSIGGLAGFYNEQFF | TGTGCCAGCAGCATAGGGGGACTAGCGGGATTCTACAATGAGCAGTTCTTC
16 | many | - | TRBJ2-3 | TRBV29-1 | CSRNGGGGPSTDTQYF | TGCAGCAGGAACGGAGGGGGGGGGCCTAGCACAGATACGCAGTATTTT
14 | few | - | TRBJ1-1 | TRBV6-2/TRBV6-3 | CASRPDGQKPEAFF | TGTGCCAGCAGACCAGACGGACAAAAACCTGAAGCTTTCTTT
14 | few | - | TRBJ2-1 | TRBV19 | CASKVGPTYNEQFF | TGTGCCAGTAAAGTGGGCCCGACCTACAATGAGCAGTTCTTC
19 | - | TRBD2 | TRBJ2-2 | TRBV10-1 | CASSDLGLEMPQNTGELFF | TGCGCCAGCAGTGACCTCGGACTAGAGATGCCCCAGAACACCGGGGAGCTGTTTTTT
15 | many | - | TRBJ2-1 | TRBV12-3/TRBV12-4 | CASSPPERAYNEQFF | TGTGCCAGCAGTCCCCCGGAACGCGCTTACAATGAGCAGTTCTTC
14 | - | TRBD1 | TRBJ2-7 | TRBV27 | CASSLMGTVYEQYF | TGTGCCAGCAGTTTGATGGGGACAGTCTACGAGCAGTACTTC
14 | - | - | TRBJ2-1 | TRBV5-1 | CASSLAAEINEQFF | TGCGCCAGCAGCTTGGCAGCGGAGATCAATGAGCAGTTCTTC
15 | many | TRBD1 | TRBJ2-1 | TRBV11-2 | CASSSSGTGDNEQFF | TGTGCCAGCAGCTCCTCCGGGACAGGGGACAATGAGCAGTTCTTC
19 | once | TRBD2 | TRBJ2-1 | TRBV6-5 | CASSYSKIAGGPGYNEQFF | TGTGCCAGCAGTTACTCGAAGATAGCGGGAGGGCCGGGATACAATGAGCAGTTCTTC
15 | - | - | TRBJ2-7 | TRBV12-3/TRBV12-4 | CASSSLLAGPYEQYF | TGTGCCAGCAGTTCCCTTTTGGCGGGCCCCTACGAGCAGTACTTC
15 | few | - | TRBJ2-7 | TRBV7-2 | CASNNPGANRHEQYF | TGTGCCAGCAACAACCCGGGGGCTAATCGGCACGAGCAGTACTTC
15 | - | TRBD1 | TRBJ2-2 | TRBV3-1 | CASSQVDRAAGELFF | TGTGCCAGCAGCCAAGTCGACAGGGCCGCCGGGGAGCTGTTTTTT
16 | few | TRBD1 | TRBJ2-7 | TRBV7-2 | CASSSYRDRGTYEQYF | TGTGCCAGCAGCTCATATCGGGACAGGGGGACCTACGAGCAGTACTTC
14 | - | TRBD2 | TRBJ2-5 | TRBV7-2 | CASSRSGPQETQYF | TGTGCCAGCAGCCGTAGCGGGCCCCAAGAGACCCAGTACTTC
20 | many | - | TRBJ2-1 | TRBV24-1 | CATSDSFGGSTRTTYNEQFF | TGTGCCACCAGTGATTCCTTTGGGGGTTCGACACGGACGACCTACAATGAGCAGTTCTTC
16 | - | - | TRBJ2-7 | TRBV29-1 | CSVEGFEGTGTYEQYF | TGCAGCGTTGAAGGATTTGAGGGGACGGGGACCTACGAGCAGTACTTC
16 | - | TRBD1 | TRBJ2-7 | TRBV7-2 | CASSLGWDRTLPEQYF | TGTGCCAGCAGCTTAGGATGGGACAGGACCCTTCCCGAGCAGTACTTC
13 | - | - | TRBJ2-3 | TRBV12-3/TRBV12-4 | CASSLGGTRTQYF | TGTGCCAGCAGTTTAGGCGGGACTCGTACGCAGTATTTT
13 | - | - | TRBJ2-5 | TRBV20-1 | CSAFSPGKETQYF | TGCAGTGCCTTTTCCCCGGGGAAAGAGACCCAGTACTTC
14 | many | - | TRBJ2-4 | TRBV19 | CATGMTLAKNIQYF | TGTGCCACCGGGATGACTCTAGCCAAAAACATTCAGTACTTC
15 | - | - | TRBJ1-2 | TRBV4-3 | CASSQDSGTAYGYTF | TGCGCCAGCAGCCAAGATAGCGGGACGGCCTATGGCTACACCTTC
14 | - | - | TRBJ2-7 | TRBV4-3 | CASSLHSTSYEQYF | TGCGCCAGCAGCTTACACTCCACCTCCTACGAGCAGTACTTC
14 | few | - | TRBJ2-7 | TRBV2 | CASSDLMGRLEQYF | TGTGCCAGCAGTGATTTGATGGGGAGGCTCGAGCAGTACTTC
15 | few | - | TRBJ1-2 | TRBV28 | CASSHGGYSNYGYTF | TGTGCCAGCAGTCACGGGGGGTACTCCAACTATGGCTACACCTTC
18 | - | - | TRBJ2-1 | TRBV19 | CASSRPSNLFSSYNEQFF | TGTGCCAGTAGTCGACCGTCAAATCTTTTTAGCTCCTACAATGAGCAGTTCTTC
15 | - | - | TRBJ2-2 | TRBV5-6 | CASSLPYSNTGELFF | TGTGCCAGCAGCCTACCCTACTCGAACACCGGGGAGCTGTTTTTT
15 | - | TRBD1 | TRBJ2-5 | TRBV3-1 | CASSATRQGPETQYF | TGTGCCAGCAGCGCGACTCGACAGGGACCAGAGACCCAGTACTTC
15 | - | TRBD1 | TRBJ1-6 | TRBV5-6 | CASSLADRGYSPLHF | TGTGCCAGCAGCTTGGCGGACAGGGGCTACTCACCCCTCCACTTT
14 | many | - | TRBJ1-1 | TRBV11-2 | CASSLGRGNTEAFF | TGTGCCAGCAGCTTGGGCAGGGGGAACACTGAAGCTTTCTTT
14 | many | - | TRBJ2-2 | TRBV10-3 | CAITDTENTGELFF | TGTGCCATCACCGATACAGAAAACACCGGGGAGCTGTTTTTT
15 | few | TRBD1 | TRBJ2-3 | TRBV6-1 | CASRDRDRNTDTQYF | TGTGCCAGCAGGGACCGGGACAGAAACACAGATACGCAGTATTTT
16 | - | TRBD2 | TRBJ2-3 | TRBV10-1 | CATSTRLAESTDTQYF | TGCGCCACCTCGACCCGACTAGCGGAGAGCACAGATACGCAGTATTTT
14 | - | TRBD2 | TRBJ2-1 | TRBV29-1 | CSARPSGSYNEQFF | TGCAGCGCCCGACCTAGCGGGTCCTACAATGAGCAGTTCTTC
15 | few | TRBD2 | TRBJ2-3 | TRBV5-1 | CASTTSGVGGDTQYF | TGCGCCAGCACAACTAGCGGGGTTGGCGGAGATACGCAGTATTTT
15 | - | - | TRBJ1-3 | TRBV6-5 | CASSYSWGAGNTIYF | TGTGCCAGCAGTTACTCTTGGGGGGCTGGAAACACCATATATTTT
15 | few | - | TRBJ1-1 | TRBV20-1 | CSARDPQRGGTEAFF | TGCAGTGCTAGAGATCCACAGAGGGGGGGCACTGAAGCTTTCTTT
19 | - | TRBD2 | TRBJ2-1 | TRBV10-3 | CAFSSPRWTSGSFYNEQFF | TGTGCCTTCAGTTCCCCCCGCTGGACTAGCGGCTCTTTCTACAATGAGCAGTTCTTC
16 | many | - | TRBJ2-2 | TRBV7-6 | CASSLFSQKGAGELFF | TGTGCCAGCAGCTTATTTTCTCAGAAAGGGGCCGGGGAGCTGTTTTTT
15 | - | - | TRBJ2-7 | TRBV7-9 | CASNPPGGLAYEQYF | TGTGCCAGCAATCCCCCCGGGGGACTCGCCTACGAGCAGTACTTC
19 | - | - | TRBJ2-3 | TRBV12-3/TRBV12-4 | CASRRLTGGPDIITDTQYF | TGTGCCAGCAGAAGACTTACCGGGGGACCAGACATTATCACAGATACGCAGTATTTT
15 | few | - | TRBJ2-7 | TRBV18 | CASSPRQGLDHEQYF | TGTGCCAGCTCACCCCGACAGGGACTGGACCACGAGCAGTACTTC
14 | few | - | TRBJ2-7 | TRBV12-3/TRBV12-4 | CASSFPGGNNEQYF | TGTGCCAGCAGTTTTCCTGGGGGTAATAACGAGCAGTACTTC